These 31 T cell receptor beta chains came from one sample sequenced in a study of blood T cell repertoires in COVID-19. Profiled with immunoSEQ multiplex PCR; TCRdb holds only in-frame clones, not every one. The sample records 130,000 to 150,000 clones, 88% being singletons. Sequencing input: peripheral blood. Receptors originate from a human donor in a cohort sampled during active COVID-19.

CDR3 region: CASSLESGANVLTF. CDR3 in DNA: TGTGCCAGCAGCTTGGAGTCTGGGGCCAACGTCCTGACTTTC. V gene TRBV7-6 combines with J gene TRBJ2-6; unclear D gene. V lost 3 bases to trimming and J lost 1 base, with 4 bases between them. From germline, CDR1 is SGHVS and CDR2 FNYEAQ. The CDR3 loop spans 14 amino acids.

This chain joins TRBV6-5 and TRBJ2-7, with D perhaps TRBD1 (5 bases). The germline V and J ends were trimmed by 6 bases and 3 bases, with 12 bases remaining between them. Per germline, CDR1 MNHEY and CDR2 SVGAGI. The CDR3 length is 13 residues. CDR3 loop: CASSVQVRYEQYF. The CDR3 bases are TGTGCCAGCAGCGTACAGGTGCGCTACGAGCAGTACTTC.

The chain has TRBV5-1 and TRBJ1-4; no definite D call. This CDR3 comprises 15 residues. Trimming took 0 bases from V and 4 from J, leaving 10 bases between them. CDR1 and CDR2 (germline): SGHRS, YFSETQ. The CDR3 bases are TGCGCCAGCAGCTTGGATCCAGGCCTTAATGAAAAACTGTTTTTT. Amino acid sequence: CASSLDPGLNEKLFF.

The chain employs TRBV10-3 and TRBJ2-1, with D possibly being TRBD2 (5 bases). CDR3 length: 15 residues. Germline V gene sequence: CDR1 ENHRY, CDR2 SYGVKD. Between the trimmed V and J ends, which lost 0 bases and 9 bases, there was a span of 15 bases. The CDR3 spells CAISESPLPGSEQFF. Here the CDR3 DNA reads TGTGCCATCAGTGAGTCACCACTCCCGGGAAGTGAGCAGTTCTTC.

The CDR3 is CASSPGQGVNTQYF. CDR3 coding DNA: TGTGCCAGCTCACCTGGACAGGGGGTAAATACGCAGTATTTT. The chain combines TRBV18 with TRBJ2-3; 10 positions match TRBD1. The CDR3 runs to 14 residues. Unmatched junction bases numbered 4, after V lost 3 bases and J lost 7 bases. Germline V lookup: CDR1 KGHSH, CDR2 LQKENI.

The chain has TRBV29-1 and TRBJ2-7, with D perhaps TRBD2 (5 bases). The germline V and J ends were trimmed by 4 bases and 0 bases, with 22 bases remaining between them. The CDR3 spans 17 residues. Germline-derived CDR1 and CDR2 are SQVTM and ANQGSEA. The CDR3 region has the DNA TGCAGCGTTGGAGGCACCCCCTTAGAGGGAAGCTCCTACGAGCAGTACTTC. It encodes CSVGGTPLEGSSYEQYF.

CDR3 in amino acids: CASSLAASGGYEQYF. The CDR3 nucleotides are TGTGCCAGCAGCTTAGCGGCTAGCGGGGGCTACGAGCAGTACTTC. The chain links TRBV7-3 to TRBJ2-7; TRBD2 aligns across 10 bases. This CDR3 spans 15 amino acids. The ends lost 2 bases at V and 3 bases at J; junction bases unmatched: 4. Germline CDR1 reads SGHTA; CDR2 reads FQGTGA.

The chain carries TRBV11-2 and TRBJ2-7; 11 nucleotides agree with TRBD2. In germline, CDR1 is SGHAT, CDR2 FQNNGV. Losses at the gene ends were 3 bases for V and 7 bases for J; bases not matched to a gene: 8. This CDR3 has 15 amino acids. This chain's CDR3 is CASSFSGREVQEQYF. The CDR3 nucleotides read TGTGCCAGCAGCTTTAGCGGGAGGGAGGTTCAGGAGCAGTACTTC.

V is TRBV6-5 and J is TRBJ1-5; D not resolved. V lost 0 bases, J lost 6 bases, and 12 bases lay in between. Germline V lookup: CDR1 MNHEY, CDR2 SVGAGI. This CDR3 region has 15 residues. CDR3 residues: CASSYSGQRTQPQHF. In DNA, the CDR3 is TGTGCCAGCAGTTACTCAGGTCAGCGGACTCAGCCCCAGCATTTT.

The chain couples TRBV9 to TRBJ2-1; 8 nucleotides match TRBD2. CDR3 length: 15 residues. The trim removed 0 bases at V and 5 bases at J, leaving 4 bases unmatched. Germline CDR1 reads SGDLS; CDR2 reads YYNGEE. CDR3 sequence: CASSVAAGGNNEQFF. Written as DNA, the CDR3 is TGTGCCAGCAGCGTAGCGGCGGGAGGAAACAATGAGCAGTTCTTC. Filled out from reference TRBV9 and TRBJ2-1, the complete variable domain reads DSGVTQTPKHLITATGQRVTLRCSPRSGDLSVYWYQQSLDQGLQFLIQYYNGEERAKGNILERFSAQQFPDLHSELNLSSLELGDSALYFCASSVAAGGNNEQFFGPGTRLTVL.

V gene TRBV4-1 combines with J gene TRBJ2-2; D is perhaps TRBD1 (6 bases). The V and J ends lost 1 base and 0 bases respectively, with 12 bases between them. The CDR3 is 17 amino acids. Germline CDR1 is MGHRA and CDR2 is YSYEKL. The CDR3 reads CASSQATGTTNTGELFF. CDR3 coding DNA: TGCGCCAGCAGCCAAGCAACCGGGACAACGAACACCGGGGAGCTGTTTTTT.

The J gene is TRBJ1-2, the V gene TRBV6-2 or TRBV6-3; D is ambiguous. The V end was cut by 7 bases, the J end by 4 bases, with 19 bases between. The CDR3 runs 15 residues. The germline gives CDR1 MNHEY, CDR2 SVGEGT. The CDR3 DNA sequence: TGTGCCAGCACCTACTCAGAGACTTTAGGCTATGGCTACACCTTC. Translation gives CASTYSETLGYGYTF.

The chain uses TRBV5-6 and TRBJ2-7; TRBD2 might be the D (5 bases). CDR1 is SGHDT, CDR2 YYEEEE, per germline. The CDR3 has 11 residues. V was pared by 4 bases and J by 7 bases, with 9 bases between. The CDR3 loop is CASSGTGEQYF. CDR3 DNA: TGTGCCAGCAGCGGTACGGGGGAGCAGTACTTC.

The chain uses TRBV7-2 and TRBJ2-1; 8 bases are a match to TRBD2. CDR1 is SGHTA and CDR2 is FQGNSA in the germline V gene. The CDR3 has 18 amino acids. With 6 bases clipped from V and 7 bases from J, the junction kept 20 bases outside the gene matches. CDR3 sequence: CASRPIGGTGGPRNEQFF. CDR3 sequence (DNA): TGTGCCAGCAGACCTATAGGGGGGACGGGAGGGCCGCGGAATGAGCAGTTCTTC.

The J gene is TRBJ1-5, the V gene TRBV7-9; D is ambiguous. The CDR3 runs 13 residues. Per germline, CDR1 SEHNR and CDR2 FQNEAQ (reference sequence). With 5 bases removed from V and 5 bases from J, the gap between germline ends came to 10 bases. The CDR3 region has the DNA TGTGCCAGCAGCCCGAACATGGATCAGCCCCAGCATTTT. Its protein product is CASSPNMDQPQHF. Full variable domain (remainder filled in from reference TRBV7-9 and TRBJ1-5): DTGVSQNPRHKITKRGQNVTFRCDPISEHNRLYWYRQTLGQGPEFLTYFQNEAQLEKSRLLSDRFSAERPKGSFSTLEIQRTEQGDSAMYLCASSPNMDQPQHFGDGTRLSIL.

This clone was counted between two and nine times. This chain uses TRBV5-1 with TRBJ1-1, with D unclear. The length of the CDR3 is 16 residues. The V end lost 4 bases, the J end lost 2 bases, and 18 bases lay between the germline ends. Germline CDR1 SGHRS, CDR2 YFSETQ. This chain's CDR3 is CASSRAGIPLNTEAFF. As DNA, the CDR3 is TGCGCCAGCAGCCGAGCCGGTATTCCTCTAAACACTGAAGCTTTCTTT.

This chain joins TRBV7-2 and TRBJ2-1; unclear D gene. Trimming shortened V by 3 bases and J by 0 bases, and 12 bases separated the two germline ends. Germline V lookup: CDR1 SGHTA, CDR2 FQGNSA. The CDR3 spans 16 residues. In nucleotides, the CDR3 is TGTGCCAGCAGCTTCCGCCGCACTGGCTCCTACAATGAGCAGTTCTTC. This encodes CASSFRRTGSYNEQFF.

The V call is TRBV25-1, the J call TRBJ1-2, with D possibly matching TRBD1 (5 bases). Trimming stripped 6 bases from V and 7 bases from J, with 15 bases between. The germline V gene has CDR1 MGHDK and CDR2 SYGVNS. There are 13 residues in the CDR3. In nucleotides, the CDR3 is TGTGCCAGCAGCCCTGGGACTGAAGTTGGCTACACCTTC. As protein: CASSPGTEVGYTF.

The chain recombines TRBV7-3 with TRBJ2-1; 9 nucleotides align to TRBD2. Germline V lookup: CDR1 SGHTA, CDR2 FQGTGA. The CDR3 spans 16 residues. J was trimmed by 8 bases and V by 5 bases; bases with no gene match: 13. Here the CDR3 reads CASSLNPAGGVDEQFF. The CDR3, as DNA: TGTGCCAGCAGCCTAAATCCAGCGGGGGGAGTGGATGAGCAGTTCTTC.

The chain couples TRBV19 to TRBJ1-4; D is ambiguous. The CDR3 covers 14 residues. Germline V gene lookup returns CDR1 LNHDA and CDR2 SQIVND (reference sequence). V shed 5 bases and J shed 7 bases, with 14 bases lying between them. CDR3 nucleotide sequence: TGTGCCAGTAGTCCCCGAGGCCGCGGTGAAAAACTGTTTTTT. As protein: CASSPRGRGEKLFF.

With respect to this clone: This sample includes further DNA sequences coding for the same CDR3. CDR3 in DNA: TGCGCCAGCAGCTTGGCGGGGGGAAACACTGAAGCTTTCTTT. Protein sequence: CASSLAGGNTEAFF. This chain uses TRBV5-1 with TRBJ1-1, with D possibly TRBD1 on 5 matching bases. Germline V CDR1 and CDR2: SGHRS, YFSETQ. V was pared by 0 bases and J by 2 bases, with 8 bases between. The CDR3 covers 14 residues. Complete variable domain (other parts from reference TRBV5-1 and TRBJ1-1): KAGVTQTPRYLIKTRGQQVTLSCSPISGHRSVSWYQQTPGQGLQFLFEYFSETQRNKGNFPGRFSGRQFSNSRSEMNVSTLELGDSALYLCASSLAGGNTEAFFGQGTRLTVV.

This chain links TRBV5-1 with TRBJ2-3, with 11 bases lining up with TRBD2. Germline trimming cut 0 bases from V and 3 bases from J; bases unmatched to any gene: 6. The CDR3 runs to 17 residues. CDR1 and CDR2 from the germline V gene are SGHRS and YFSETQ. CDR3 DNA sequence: TGCGCCAGCAGCTTGGTTCGTAGCGGGAGGGAGACAGATACGCAGTATTTT. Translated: CASSLVRSGRETDTQYF.

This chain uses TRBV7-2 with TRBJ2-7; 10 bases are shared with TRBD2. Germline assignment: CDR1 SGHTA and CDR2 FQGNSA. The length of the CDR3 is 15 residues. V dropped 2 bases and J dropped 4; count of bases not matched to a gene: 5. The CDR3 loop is CASSLTSGDRYEQYF. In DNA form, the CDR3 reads TGTGCCAGCAGCTTAACTAGCGGGGATAGGTACGAGCAGTACTTC.

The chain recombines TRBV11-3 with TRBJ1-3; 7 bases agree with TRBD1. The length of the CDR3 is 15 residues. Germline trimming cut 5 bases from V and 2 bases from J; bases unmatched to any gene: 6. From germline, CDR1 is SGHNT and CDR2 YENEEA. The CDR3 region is CASSRDSVAGNTIYF. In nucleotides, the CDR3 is TGTGCCAGCAGCCGGGACAGCGTCGCTGGAAACACCATATATTTT.

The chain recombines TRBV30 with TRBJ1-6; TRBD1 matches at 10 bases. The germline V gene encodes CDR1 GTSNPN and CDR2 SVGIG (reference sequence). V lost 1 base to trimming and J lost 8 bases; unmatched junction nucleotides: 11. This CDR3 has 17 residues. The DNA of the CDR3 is TGTGCCTGGAGTGCCGACAGGGGGCAGGGAGGAGATTCACCCCTCCACTTT. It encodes CAWSADRGQGGDSPLHF.

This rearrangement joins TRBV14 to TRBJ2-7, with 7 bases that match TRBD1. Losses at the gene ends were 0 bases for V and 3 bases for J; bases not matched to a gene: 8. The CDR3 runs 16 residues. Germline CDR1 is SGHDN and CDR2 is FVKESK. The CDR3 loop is CASSQDQVDRVYEQYF. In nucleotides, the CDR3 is TGTGCCAGCAGCCAAGATCAGGTAGACAGGGTCTACGAGCAGTACTTC.

CDR3 protein: CASSPGTSDYNEQFF. The CDR3 nucleotides are TGTGCCAGCTCACCCGGGACTAGCGACTACAATGAGCAGTTCTTC. J is TRBJ2-1 and V is TRBV18; TRBD2 matches at 10 bases. Germline V gives CDR1 KGHSH, CDR2 LQKENI. Trimming at V came to 3 bases and at J to 3 bases, leaving 2 bases not matched to a gene. The length of the CDR3 is 15 residues.

CDR3 region: CASSLGTESSYEQYF. The CDR3 DNA reads as TGCGCCAGCAGCCTCGGGACAGAGTCCTCCTACGAGCAGTACTTC. J is TRBJ2-7 and V is TRBV10-1; 7 bases are shared with TRBD1. After removal of 6 bases from V and 0 bases from J, the junction contained 8 bases not matched to a gene. The germline V gene encodes CDR1 WNHNN and CDR2 SYGVQD (reference sequence). This CDR3 has 15 residues.

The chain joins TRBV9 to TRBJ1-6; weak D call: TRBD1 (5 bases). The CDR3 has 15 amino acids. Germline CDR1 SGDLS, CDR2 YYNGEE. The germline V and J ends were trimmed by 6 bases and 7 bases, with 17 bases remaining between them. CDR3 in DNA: TGTGCCAGCACCGAAAGTGGGACTGAGAATTCACCCCTCCACTTT. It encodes CASTESGTENSPLHF.

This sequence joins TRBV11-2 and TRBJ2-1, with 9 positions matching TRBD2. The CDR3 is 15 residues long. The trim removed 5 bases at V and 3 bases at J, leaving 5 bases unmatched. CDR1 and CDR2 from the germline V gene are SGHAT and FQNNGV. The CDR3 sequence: CASSIVAGDYNEQFF. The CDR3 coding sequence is TGTGCCAGCAGCATCGTAGCGGGGGACTACAATGAGCAGTTCTTC.

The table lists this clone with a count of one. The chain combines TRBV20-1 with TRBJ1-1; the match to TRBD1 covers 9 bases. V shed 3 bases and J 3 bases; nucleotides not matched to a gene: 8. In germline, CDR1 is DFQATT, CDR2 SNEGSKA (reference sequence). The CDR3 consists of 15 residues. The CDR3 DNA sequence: TGCAGTGCTAGTAAAACAGGGGGCTCGTACACTGAAGCTTTCTTT. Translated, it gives CSASKTGGSYTEAFF.